This TCR beta chain was retrieved from a study of PD-1 blockade in mismatch repair-deficient tumors. This clone was detected only once. V lost 4 bases to trimming and J lost 2 bases, with 18 bases between them. Looked up from germline, CDR1 is SGHDT and CDR2 is YYEEEE. The CDR3 has 17 residues. Profiled with immunoSEQ multiplex PCR; TCRdb holds only in-frame clones, not every one. The repertoire has over 100,000 clones, over 60% of them found once; the top ten carry 4.7%. The specimen was peripheral blood, collected approximately 14 months after starting pembrolizumab. The TCR was taken from an adult with mismatch repair-deficient cancer. The chain joins TRBV5-6 to TRBJ2-2; possible D gene TRBD2, 6 bases. This CDR3 is CASSRTGTEGNTGELFF. The DNA of the CDR3 is TGTGCCAGCAGCCGTACCGGGACGGAGGGTAACACCGGGGAGCTGTTTTTT.